This T cell receptor beta chain was found in a study of cytomegalovirus exposure and HLA in healthy donors. After removal of 5 bases from V and 4 bases from J, the junction contained 12 bases not matched to a gene. This CDR3 has 16 residues. CDR1 is SGHRS, CDR2 YFSETQ, per germline. The PCR made use of 60 Vbeta and 13 Jbeta primers. Sequenced by immunoSEQ multiplex PCR; TCRdb stores in-frame clones only, minus some. The table has 110,000 or so clones, around 68% seen once. This clone was seen more than once but under ten times. The gene calls are TRBV5-1 and TRBJ1-2; 9 bases line up with TRBD1. The clonotype originates from a woman aged 40 to 50 in good health and CMV-seropositive. Sequences were obtained from PBMCs. CDR3: CASRPPPGQGSYGYTF. In nucleotides, the CDR3 is TGCGCCAGCAGGCCTCCTCCGGGACAGGGCTCCTATGGCTACACCTTC.